One sample yielded the 15 T cell receptor beta chains listed below, sequenced in a study of T cell clonality in common variable immunodeficiency. Measured with immunoSEQ multiplex PCR; TCRdb has only the in-frame clones, and not every one. This sample carries tens of thousands of clones, none of them present only once. The sequencing sample was made of peripheral blood mononuclear cells. The source of these receptors is a person aged 18 to 70 in good health.

Comment on this clone: The CDR3 end is not reached by the read, which stops 3 residues before it; the germline J gene fills it in. The chain links TRBV7-9 to TRBJ1-1; D gene unclear. The germline V gene has CDR1 SEHNR and CDR2 FQNEAQ (reference sequence). This CDR3 comprises 10 residues. CDR3 DNA, as far as it was read: TGTGCCAGCAGCTCAGGATTG. The encoded protein is CASSSGL. The CDR3 as a whole reads CASSSGLAFF. Full variable domain (remainder filled in from reference TRBV7-9 and TRBJ1-1): DTGVSQNPRHKITKRGQNVTFRCDPISEHNRLYWYRQTLGQGPEFLTYFQNEAQLEKSRLLSDRFSAERPKGSFSTLEIQRTEQGDSAMYLCASSSGLAFFGQGTRLTVV.

Only a few counts were recorded for this clone. Coverage ceases 3 residues before the CDR3 finishes, and the germline J gene fills in the end. The rearrangement joins TRBV11-1 to TRBJ2-5; tentatively, D is TRBD2 (6 bases). V lost 5 bases to trimming and J lost 2 bases, with 15 bases between them. The germline CDR1 and CDR2 sequences are SGHAT and FQDESV (reference sequence). CDR3 length: 15 amino acids. The DNA read from the CDR3 is TGTGCCAGCAGCCCGGCCTGGGGACTGCAAGAGACC. This translates into CASSPAWGLQET. The full CDR3 protein is CASSPAWGLQETQYF.

There are many counts of this clone. The read halts 3 residues ahead of the CDR3 end, with the missing end drawn from the germline J gene. The V gene is TRBV20-1, the J gene TRBJ2-7, with D possibly matching TRBD1 (5 bases). V lost 3 bases, J lost 5 bases, and 14 bases lay in between. This CDR3 has 13 residues. CDR1 DFQATT and CDR2 SNEGSKA come from the germline V gene (reference sequence). The part of the CDR3 DNA that was read is TGCAGTGCTAGGATTTGGGAAGGGGACGAG. The encoded protein is CSARIWEGDE. The full CDR3 protein reads CSARIWEGDEQYF.

This clone was seen only a few times. The CDR3 extends 3 residues past the end of the read, so its final part is completed from the germline J gene. The chain employs TRBV5-1 and TRBJ2-7, with 9 positions matching TRBD2. The CDR3 totals 16 residues. The junction had 11 bases not matched to a gene; V was cut back by 4 bases and J by 3 bases. The germline CDR1 and CDR2 sequences are SGHRS and YFSETQ. Incomplete CDR3 DNA: TGCGCCAGCAGCCCCACTAAAGCGGGGGGAATCTACGAG. It specifies CASSPTKAGGIYE. In full, the CDR3 reads CASSPTKAGGIYEQYF.

Only a few counts were recorded for this clone. Sequencing ends 3 residues short of the CDR3 end; the germline J gene provides the rest. V usage is TRBV5-1 and J usage is TRBJ1-6; D is perhaps TRBD1 (6 bases). In germline, CDR1 is SGHRS, CDR2 YFSETQ. The ends were cut back, 2 bases at V and 8 bases at J, with 11 bases in the middle. The CDR3 contains 14 residues. The CDR3: CASSLQGSYSPLHF. The part of the CDR3 DNA that was read is TGCGCCAGCAGCTTACAGGGTAGCTATTCACCC. The whole variable domain, remainder taken from reference TRBV5-1 and TRBJ1-6, is KAGVTQTPRYLIKTRGQQVTLSCSPISGHRSVSWYQQTPGQGLQFLFEYFSETQRNKGNFPGRFSGRQFSNSRSEMNVSTLELGDSALYLCASSLQGSYSPLHFGNGTRLTVT.

This clone was seen many times. The DNA ends 3 residues before the CDR3 does, and the rest of the CDR3 is filled in from the germline J gene. V gene TRBV5-1 combines with J gene TRBJ2-7; D is unresolved. This CDR3 is 14 amino acids long. Looked up from germline, CDR1 is SGHRS and CDR2 is YFSETQ. Trimming left V 2 bases short and J 2 bases short, with 11 bases between. The CDR3 reads CASSFSDHAYEQYF. CDR3 bases read: TGCGCCAGCAGCTTCAGCGACCACGCCTACGAG.

This clone was counted ten times or more. The read ends 3 residues early relative to the CDR3; the germline J gene fills the gap. The chain employs TRBV20-1 and TRBJ2-1, with 9 bases identical to TRBD1. Germline CDR1 and CDR2: DFQATT and SNEGSKA (reference sequence). This CDR3 is built from 16 residues. After removal of 0 bases from V and 7 bases from J, the junction contained 10 bases not matched to a gene. The sequenced CDR3 bases are TGCAGTGCTAGAGACCCGCCCGGACAGGGGAATAATGAG. This encodes CSARDPPGQGNNE. The CDR3 as a whole reads CSARDPPGQGNNEQFF.

This clone appeared many times. A read error may produce the germline difference seen at one junction end. Read data end 3 residues before the CDR3 end; the end is taken from the germline J gene. This rearrangement joins TRBV7-7 to TRBJ2-5, with D possibly being TRBD1 (6 bases). CDR1 is SSHAT, CDR2 FNYEAQ, per germline (reference sequence). The CDR3 spans 15 residues. Partial CDR3 DNA: TGTGCTAGCAGCCTCATGACAGGACTTCAAGAGACC. Translating gives CASSLMTGLQET. The whole CDR3 sequence is CASSLMTGLQETQYF.

This clone was picked up many times. The CDR3 loop is CAWSQGRVEAFF. CDR3 DNA, as far as it was read: TGTGCCTGGAGTCAGGGCAGGGTTGAA. The chain employs TRBV30 and TRBJ1-1, with D perhaps matching TRBD1 (5 bases). The read ends 3 residues early relative to the CDR3; the germline J gene fills the gap. The CDR3 covers 12 residues. The germline V and J ends were trimmed by 2 bases and 7 bases, with 11 bases remaining between them. Germline V lookup: CDR1 GTSNPN, CDR2 SVGIG (reference sequence).

This clone was observed a few times. Partial CDR3 DNA: TGTGCCAGCAGCTTGCCCCCAGGGGGAGGCTCACCC. This encodes CASSLPPGGGSP. Given in full, the CDR3 is CASSLPPGGGSPLHF. This chain links TRBV5-6 with TRBJ1-6; 7 bases align to TRBD1. The read terminates 3 residues ahead of where the CDR3 ends, so the germline J gene completes it. V shed 1 base and J 10 bases; nucleotides not matched to a gene: 8. Germline V gives CDR1 SGHDT, CDR2 YYEEEE. This CDR3 region has 15 residues.

The sample holds many counts of this clone. A junction end diverges from the germline sequence, so it may reflect a read error. Read coverage stops 3 residues before the CDR3 terminus; the germline J gene supplies the remainder. The genes are TRBV4-2 and TRBJ1-2; no clear D. This CDR3 has 14 amino acids. Germline assignment: CDR1 LGHNA and CDR2 YNFKEQ. The chain's CDR3 is CASSQVDTNYGYTF. The covered CDR3 bases are TGCGCCAGCAGCCAAGTAGACACCAACTATGGC.

This clone was observed a handful of times. The read ends 3 residues early relative to the CDR3; the germline J gene fills the gap. The chain links TRBV29-1 to TRBJ2-1, with 10 nucleotides matching TRBD2. The germline V gene encodes CDR1 SQVTM and CDR2 ANQGSEA. V dropped 5 bases and J dropped 2; count of bases not matched to a gene: 3. This CDR3 contains 14 residues. CDR3 loop: CSVKAGGPYNEQFF. The sequenced CDR3 bases are TGCAGCGTTAAAGCGGGGGGGCCCTACAATGAG.

This clone was seen at least ten times. With the read ending 3 residues before the CDR3 end, the germline J gene is used to fill in that end. V and J are TRBV5-1 and TRBJ2-5; 8 nucleotides line up with TRBD2. The CDR3 is made up of 15 amino acids. Germline-derived CDR1 and CDR2 are SGHRS and YFSETQ. V was clipped by 0 bases and J by 6 bases; unmatched bases: 7. CDR3 DNA (partial): TGCGCCAGCAGCTTGGGTCGGGGGGGTGAAAAGACC. This sequence encodes CASSLGRGGEKT. The whole CDR3 sequence reads CASSLGRGGEKTQYF.

In this sample, this clone turned up many times. Coverage ceases 3 residues before the CDR3 finishes, and the germline J gene fills in the end. The J gene is TRBJ2-1, the V gene TRBV6-1; a possible D gene is TRBD1 (6 bases). This CDR3 region has 16 residues. Germline lookup yields CDR1 MNHNS and CDR2 SASEGT. Trimming stripped 4 bases from V and 8 bases from J, with 21 bases between. The CDR3 spells CASSGKGDGRRDEQFF. Partial CDR3 DNA: TGTGCCAGCAGTGGAAAGGGGGACGGCAGAAGGGATGAG.

This clone was observed at least ten times. The sequence runs out 3 residues before the end of the CDR3; the remainder is reconstructed from the germline J gene. The chain is built from TRBV5-1 and TRBJ2-5, with 8 bases that match TRBD2. The junction had 10 bases not matched to a gene; V was cut back by 7 bases and J by 5 bases. This CDR3 is 14 amino acids long. Germline lookup yields CDR1 SGHRS and CDR2 YFSETQ. CDR3: CASYDGGAGETQYF. CDR3 DNA (partial): TGCGCCAGCTACGACGGGGGGGCCGGGGAGACC.